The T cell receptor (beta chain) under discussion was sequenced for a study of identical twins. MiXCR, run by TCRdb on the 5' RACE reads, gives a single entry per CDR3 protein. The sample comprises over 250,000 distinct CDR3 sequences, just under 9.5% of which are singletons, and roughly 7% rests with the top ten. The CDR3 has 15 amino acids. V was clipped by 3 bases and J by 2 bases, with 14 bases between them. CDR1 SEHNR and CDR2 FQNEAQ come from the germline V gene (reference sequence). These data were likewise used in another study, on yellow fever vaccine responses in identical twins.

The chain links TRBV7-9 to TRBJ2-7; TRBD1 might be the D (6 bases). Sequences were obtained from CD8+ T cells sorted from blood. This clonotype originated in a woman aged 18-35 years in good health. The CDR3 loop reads CASSFRDTVPYEQYF. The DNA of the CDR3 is TGTGCCAGCAGCTTCCGGGACACTGTCCCCTACGAGCAGTACTTC.